The rows below give T cell receptor beta chains drawn from one sample of a study of T cells expressing NK-cell markers. With the 5' RACE reads reprocessed, TCRdb shows one record per CDR3 protein and no DNA. The table lists approximately 6,000 distinct CDR3 sequences, with over 50% in the top ten. Material for sequencing was blood T cells: a sorted CD56 or NKG2C T cell subset, CD4+ or CD8+ T cells, or bulk PBMC T cells (not recorded which). The source of these receptors is a man aged 18 to 29 in good health. Both conserved end residues are part of each CDR3. Fields, in order: V gene, J gene, clone size, CDR3 protein. Some rows have no size entry. The others give once, few or many, or a class for an expanded clone.

v_gene: TRBV29-1
j_gene: TRBJ2-3
abundance: .
CDR3aa: CSAVSTGPKSDTQYF

v_gene: TRBV20-1
j_gene: TRBJ2-3
abundance: .
CDR3aa: CSAEDSWRDTDTQYF

v_gene: TRBV5-1
j_gene: TRBJ2-2
abundance: .
CDR3aa: CASSLEGTDTGELFF

v_gene: TRBV15
j_gene: TRBJ2-3
abundance: .
CDR3aa: CATSRDLPDTQYF

v_gene: TRBV5-4
j_gene: TRBJ1-1
abundance: .
CDR3aa: CASSFRGSTEAFF

v_gene: TRBV27
j_gene: TRBJ2-2
abundance: medium-sized
CDR3aa: CASSLYRGSGELFF

v_gene: TRBV7-7
j_gene: TRBJ2-3
abundance: .
CDR3aa: CASSSLAGGATDTQYF

v_gene: TRBV28
j_gene: TRBJ2-3
abundance: .
CDR3aa: CASSLGTGDFPSTDTQYF

v_gene: TRBV7-2
j_gene: TRBJ2-1
abundance: .
CDR3aa: CASSARGQQVQFF

v_gene: TRBV25-1
j_gene: TRBJ2-6
abundance: .
CDR3aa: CASSEERSGANVLTF

v_gene: TRBV4-1
j_gene: TRBJ2-2
abundance: .
CDR3aa: CASSQAEGPGAGGELFF

v_gene: TRBV6-1
j_gene: TRBJ2-2
abundance: .
CDR3aa: CASSEGTSDTGELFF

v_gene: TRBV7-9
j_gene: TRBJ1-1
abundance: medium-sized
CDR3aa: CASSLAKNTEAFF

v_gene: TRBV20-1
j_gene: TRBJ2-5
abundance: .
CDR3aa: CSARDARTDETQYF

v_gene: TRBV5-1
j_gene: TRBJ2-3
abundance: .
CDR3aa: CASSQSPQGRGTIGYF

v_gene: TRBV6-2/TRBV6-3
j_gene: TRBJ2-4
abundance: .
CDR3aa: CASSPQSGQGFGNIQYF

v_gene: TRBV30
j_gene: TRBJ2-1
abundance: .
CDR3aa: CAWSVSGRENIDEQFF

v_gene: TRBV21-1
j_gene: TRBJ1-4
abundance: .
CDR3aa: CASRNWDSLSYRNEKLFF

v_gene: TRBV7-6
j_gene: TRBJ2-1
abundance: .
CDR3aa: CASSSENEQFF

v_gene: TRBV29-1
j_gene: TRBJ2-2
abundance: medium-sized
CDR3aa: CSGKSGSPDTGELFF

v_gene: TRBV7-2
j_gene: TRBJ2-1
abundance: .
CDR3aa: CASSSSGVVAEQFF

v_gene: TRBV18
j_gene: TRBJ1-1
abundance: .
CDR3aa: CASSPLDRVWGYTEAFF

v_gene: TRBV29-1
j_gene: TRBJ2-5
abundance: medium-sized
CDR3aa: CSVGSGRSGQTQYF